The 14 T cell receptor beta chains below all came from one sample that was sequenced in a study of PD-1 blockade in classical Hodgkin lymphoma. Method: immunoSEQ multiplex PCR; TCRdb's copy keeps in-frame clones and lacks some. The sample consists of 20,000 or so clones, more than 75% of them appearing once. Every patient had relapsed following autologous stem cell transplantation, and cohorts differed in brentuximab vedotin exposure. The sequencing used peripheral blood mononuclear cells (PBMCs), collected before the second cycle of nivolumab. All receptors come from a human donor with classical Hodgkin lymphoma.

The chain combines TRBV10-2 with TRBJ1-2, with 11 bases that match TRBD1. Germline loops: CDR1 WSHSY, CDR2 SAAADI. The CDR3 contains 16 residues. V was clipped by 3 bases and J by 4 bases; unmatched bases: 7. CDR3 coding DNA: TGCGCCAGCAGTGATCAAATGGACAGGGGGCTCTATGGCTACACCTTC. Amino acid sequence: CASSDQMDRGLYGYTF.

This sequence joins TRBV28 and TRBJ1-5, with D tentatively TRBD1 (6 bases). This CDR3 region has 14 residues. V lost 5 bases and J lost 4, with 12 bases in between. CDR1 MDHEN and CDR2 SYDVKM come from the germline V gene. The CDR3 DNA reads TGTGCCAGCAGTGTTTTGGGGGCTAATCAGCCCCAGCATTTT. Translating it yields CASSVLGANQPQHF.

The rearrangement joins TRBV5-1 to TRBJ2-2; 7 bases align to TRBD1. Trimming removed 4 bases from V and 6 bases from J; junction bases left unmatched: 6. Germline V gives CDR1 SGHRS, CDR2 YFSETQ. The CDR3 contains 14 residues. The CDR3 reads CASSGTETAGELFF. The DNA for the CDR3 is TGCGCCAGCAGCGGGACAGAGACGGCCGGGGAGCTGTTTTTT.

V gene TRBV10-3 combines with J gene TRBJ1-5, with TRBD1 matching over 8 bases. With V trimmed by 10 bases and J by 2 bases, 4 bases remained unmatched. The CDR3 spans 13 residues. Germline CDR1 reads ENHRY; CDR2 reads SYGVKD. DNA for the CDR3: TGTGCCAACGGACAGGGTGGCAATCAGCCCCAGCATTTT. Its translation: CANGQGGNQPQHF.

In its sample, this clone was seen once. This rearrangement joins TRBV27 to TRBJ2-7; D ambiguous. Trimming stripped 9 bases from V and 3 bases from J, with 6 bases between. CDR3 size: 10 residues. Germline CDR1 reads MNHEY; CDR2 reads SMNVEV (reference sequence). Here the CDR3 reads CARPGYEQYF. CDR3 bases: TGTGCCAGACCAGGCTACGAGCAGTACTTC.

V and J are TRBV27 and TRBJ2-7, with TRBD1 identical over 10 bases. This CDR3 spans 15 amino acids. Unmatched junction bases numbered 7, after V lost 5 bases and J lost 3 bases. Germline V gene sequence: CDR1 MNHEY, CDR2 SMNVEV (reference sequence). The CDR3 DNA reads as TGTGCCAGCAGTACCCGGGACAGGGGTTTCTACGAGCAGTACTTC. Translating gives CASSTRDRGFYEQYF.

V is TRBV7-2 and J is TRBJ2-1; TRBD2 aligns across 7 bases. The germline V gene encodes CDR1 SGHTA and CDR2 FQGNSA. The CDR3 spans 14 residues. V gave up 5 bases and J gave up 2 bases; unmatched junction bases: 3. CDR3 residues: CASSQRDTYNEQFF. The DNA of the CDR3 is TGTGCCAGCAGCCAGCGGGATACCTACAATGAGCAGTTCTTC.

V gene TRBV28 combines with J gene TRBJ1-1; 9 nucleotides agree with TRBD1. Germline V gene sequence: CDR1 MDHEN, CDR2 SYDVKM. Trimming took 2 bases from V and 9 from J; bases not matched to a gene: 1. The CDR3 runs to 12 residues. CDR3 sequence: CASSLGQGQAFF. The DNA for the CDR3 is TGTGCCAGCAGTTTAGGACAGGGGCAAGCTTTCTTT.

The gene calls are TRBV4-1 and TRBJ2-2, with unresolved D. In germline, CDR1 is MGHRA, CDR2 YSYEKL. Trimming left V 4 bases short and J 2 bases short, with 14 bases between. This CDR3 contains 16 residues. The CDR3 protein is CASSLDAETNTGELFF. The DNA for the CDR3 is TGCGCCAGCAGCCTAGACGCGGAAACTAACACCGGGGAGCTGTTTTTT.

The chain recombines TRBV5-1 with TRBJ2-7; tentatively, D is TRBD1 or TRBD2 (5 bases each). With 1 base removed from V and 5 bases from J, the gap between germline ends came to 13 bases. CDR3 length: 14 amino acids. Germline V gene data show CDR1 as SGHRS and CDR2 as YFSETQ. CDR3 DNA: TGCGCCAGCAGCTTGAGACGGGACCCCAACGAGCAGTACTTC. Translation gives CASSLRRDPNEQYF.

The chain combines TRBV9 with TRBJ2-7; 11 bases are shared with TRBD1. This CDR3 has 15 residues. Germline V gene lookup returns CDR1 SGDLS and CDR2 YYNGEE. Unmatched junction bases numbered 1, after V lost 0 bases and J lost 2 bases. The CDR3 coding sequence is TGTGCCAGCAGCGTAGAGGGACAGGGGGCCTACGAGCAGTACTTC. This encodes CASSVEGQGAYEQYF.

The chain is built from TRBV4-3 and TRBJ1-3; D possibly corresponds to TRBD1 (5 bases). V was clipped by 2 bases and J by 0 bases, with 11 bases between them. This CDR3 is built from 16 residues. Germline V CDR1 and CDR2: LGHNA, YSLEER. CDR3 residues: CASSQWTGGSGNTIYF. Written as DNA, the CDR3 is TGCGCCAGCAGCCAATGGACGGGGGGCTCTGGAAACACCATATATTTT.

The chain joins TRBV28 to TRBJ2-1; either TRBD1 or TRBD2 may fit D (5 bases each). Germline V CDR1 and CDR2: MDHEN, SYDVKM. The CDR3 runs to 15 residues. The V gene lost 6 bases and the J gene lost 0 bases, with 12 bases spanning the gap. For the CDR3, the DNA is TGTGCCAGCAGCCCATCTGGGGGCTCCTACAATGAGCAGTTCTTC. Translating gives CASSPSGGSYNEQFF.

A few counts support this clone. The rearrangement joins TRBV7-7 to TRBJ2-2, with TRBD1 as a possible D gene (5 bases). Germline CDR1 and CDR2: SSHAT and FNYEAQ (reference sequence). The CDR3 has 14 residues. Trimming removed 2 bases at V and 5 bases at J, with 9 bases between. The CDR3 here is CASSLSGMTGELFF. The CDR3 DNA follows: TGTGCCAGCAGCTTATCAGGGATGACCGGGGAGCTGTTTTTT.